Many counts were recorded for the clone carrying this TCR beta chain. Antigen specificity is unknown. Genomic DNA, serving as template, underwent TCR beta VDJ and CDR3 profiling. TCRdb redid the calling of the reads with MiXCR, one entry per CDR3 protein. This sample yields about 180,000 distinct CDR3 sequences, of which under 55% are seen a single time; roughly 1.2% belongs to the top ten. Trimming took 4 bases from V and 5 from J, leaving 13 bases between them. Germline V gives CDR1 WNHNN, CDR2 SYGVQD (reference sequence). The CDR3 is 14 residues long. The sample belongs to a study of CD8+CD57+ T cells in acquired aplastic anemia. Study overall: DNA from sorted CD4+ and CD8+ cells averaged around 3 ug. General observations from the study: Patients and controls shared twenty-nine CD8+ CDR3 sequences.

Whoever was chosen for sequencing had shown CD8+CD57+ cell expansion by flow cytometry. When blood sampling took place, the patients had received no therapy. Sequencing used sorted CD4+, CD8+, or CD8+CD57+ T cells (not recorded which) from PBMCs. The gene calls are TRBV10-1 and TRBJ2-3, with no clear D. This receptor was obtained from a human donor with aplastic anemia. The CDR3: CASSAGSWQDTQYF. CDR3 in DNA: TGCGCCAGCAGTGCGGGTAGCTGGCAAGATACGCAGTATTTT.